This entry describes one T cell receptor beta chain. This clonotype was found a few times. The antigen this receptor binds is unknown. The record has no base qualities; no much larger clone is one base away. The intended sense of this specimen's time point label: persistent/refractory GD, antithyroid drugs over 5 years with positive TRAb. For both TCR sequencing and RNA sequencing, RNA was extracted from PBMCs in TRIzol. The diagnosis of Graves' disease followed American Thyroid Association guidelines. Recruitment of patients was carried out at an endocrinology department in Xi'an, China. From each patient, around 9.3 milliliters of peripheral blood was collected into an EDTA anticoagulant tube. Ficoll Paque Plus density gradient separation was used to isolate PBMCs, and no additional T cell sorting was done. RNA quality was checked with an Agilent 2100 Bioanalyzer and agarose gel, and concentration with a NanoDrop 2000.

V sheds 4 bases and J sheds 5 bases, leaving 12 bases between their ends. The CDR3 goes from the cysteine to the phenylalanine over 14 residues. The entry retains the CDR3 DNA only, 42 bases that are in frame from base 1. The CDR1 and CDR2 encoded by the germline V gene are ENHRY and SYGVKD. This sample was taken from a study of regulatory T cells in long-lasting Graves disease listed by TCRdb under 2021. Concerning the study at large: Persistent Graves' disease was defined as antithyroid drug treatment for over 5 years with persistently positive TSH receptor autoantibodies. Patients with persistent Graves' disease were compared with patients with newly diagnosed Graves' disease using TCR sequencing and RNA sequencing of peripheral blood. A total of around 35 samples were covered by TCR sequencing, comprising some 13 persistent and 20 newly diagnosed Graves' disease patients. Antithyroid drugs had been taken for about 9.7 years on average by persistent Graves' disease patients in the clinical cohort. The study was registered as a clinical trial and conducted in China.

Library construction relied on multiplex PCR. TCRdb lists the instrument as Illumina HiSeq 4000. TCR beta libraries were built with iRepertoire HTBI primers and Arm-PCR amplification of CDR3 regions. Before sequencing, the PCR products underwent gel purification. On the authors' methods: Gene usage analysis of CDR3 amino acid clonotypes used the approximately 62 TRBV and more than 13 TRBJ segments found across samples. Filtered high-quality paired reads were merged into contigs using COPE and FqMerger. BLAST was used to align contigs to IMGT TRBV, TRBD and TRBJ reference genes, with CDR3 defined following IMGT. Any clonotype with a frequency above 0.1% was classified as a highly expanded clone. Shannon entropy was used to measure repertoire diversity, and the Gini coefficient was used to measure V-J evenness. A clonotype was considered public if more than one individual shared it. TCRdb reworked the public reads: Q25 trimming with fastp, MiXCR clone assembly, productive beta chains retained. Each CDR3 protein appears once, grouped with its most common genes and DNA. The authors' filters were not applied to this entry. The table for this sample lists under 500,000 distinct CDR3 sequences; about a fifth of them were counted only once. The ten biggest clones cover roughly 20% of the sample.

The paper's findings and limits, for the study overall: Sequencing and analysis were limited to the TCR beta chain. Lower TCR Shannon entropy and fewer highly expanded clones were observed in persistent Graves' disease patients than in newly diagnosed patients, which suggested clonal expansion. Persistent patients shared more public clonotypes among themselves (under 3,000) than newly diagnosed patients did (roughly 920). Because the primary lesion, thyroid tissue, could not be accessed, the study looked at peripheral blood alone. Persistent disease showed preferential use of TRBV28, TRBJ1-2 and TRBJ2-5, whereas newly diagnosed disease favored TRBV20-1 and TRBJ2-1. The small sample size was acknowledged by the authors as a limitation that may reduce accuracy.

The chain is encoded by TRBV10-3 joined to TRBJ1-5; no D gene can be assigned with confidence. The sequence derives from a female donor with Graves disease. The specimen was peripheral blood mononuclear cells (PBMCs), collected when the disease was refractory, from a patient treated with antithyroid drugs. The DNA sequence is TGTGCCATCAGTGCCTCGATAAAGGATCAGCCCCAGCATTTT. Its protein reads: CAISASIKDQPQHF.